The rows below give T cell receptor beta chains drawn from one sample of a study of T cell repertoires in cytomegalovirus infection. Antigen specificity for these receptors is unknown. Using its own MiXCR run on the reads, TCRdb lists one record per CDR3 protein. The data contain approximately 730,000 distinct CDR3 sequences, about 30% of them singletons. This specimen consisted of cultured PBMCs, obtained from culture after CMV antigen stimulation. The receptor source for this set is a human donor in good health (CMV status not recorded). Some clones in this sample may be carry-over from other donors' samples. Both conserved end residues are part of each CDR3. D genes are given only for firm matches. Only part of the rows carry a size: once, few, many, or a class if the clone is expanded.

j_call: TRBJ1-6
clone_size: NA
d_call: NA
v_call: TRBV6-2/TRBV6-3
cdr3_aa: CASQDRTNSPLHF
cdr3_nt: TGTGCCAGCCAGGACCGAACCAATTCACCCCTCCACTTT

j_call: TRBJ2-7
clone_size: NA
d_call: NA
v_call: TRBV6-1
cdr3_aa: CASSERIPNDYEQYF
cdr3_nt: TGTGCCAGCAGTGAACGGATCCCTAACGACTACGAGCAGTACTTC

j_call: TRBJ2-7
clone_size: NA
d_call: NA
v_call: TRBV7-9
cdr3_aa: CASSFDSGDEQYF
cdr3_nt: TGTGCCAGCAGCTTCGACTCGGGGGACGAGCAGTACTTC

j_call: TRBJ2-3
clone_size: NA
d_call: TRBD1
v_call: TRBV6-2/TRBV6-3
cdr3_aa: CASSPIRDRGNSNTQYF
cdr3_nt: TGTGCCAGCAGCCCCATCCGGGACAGGGGAAATTCAAATACGCAGTATTTT

j_call: TRBJ2-7
clone_size: NA
d_call: NA
v_call: TRBV5-4
cdr3_aa: CASSPGAVGGVSPYEQYF
cdr3_nt: TGTGCCAGCAGCCCGGGAGCGGTGGGGGGCGTCTCCCCCTACGAGCAGTACTTC

j_call: TRBJ2-7
clone_size: many
d_call: TRBD2
v_call: TRBV7-2
cdr3_aa: CASSPREAYEQYF
cdr3_nt: TGTGCCAGCAGCCCCCGGGAGGCCTACGAGCAGTACTTC

j_call: TRBJ2-2
clone_size: few
d_call: NA
v_call: TRBV6-2/TRBV6-3
cdr3_aa: CASSYLARGTGELFF
cdr3_nt: TGTGCCAGCAGTTACTTGGCGAGGGGTACCGGGGAGCTGTTTTTT

j_call: TRBJ2-1
clone_size: once
d_call: TRBD2
v_call: TRBV6-2/TRBV6-3
cdr3_aa: CASTKAGRDEQFF
cdr3_nt: TGTGCCAGCACCAAAGCGGGAAGGGATGAGCAGTTCTTC

j_call: TRBJ2-3
clone_size: many
d_call: NA
v_call: TRBV7-8
cdr3_aa: CASSPPRAGTDTQYF
cdr3_nt: TGTGCCAGCAGCCCACCGCGGGCTGGCACAGATACGCAGTATTTT

j_call: TRBJ2-3
clone_size: NA
d_call: NA
v_call: TRBV6-5
cdr3_aa: CASSYTGGGDTQYF
cdr3_nt: TGTGCCAGCAGTTACACGGGGGGCGGAGATACGCAGTATTTT

j_call: TRBJ2-3
clone_size: NA
d_call: TRBD2
v_call: TRBV6-2/TRBV6-3
cdr3_aa: CASTHRREVPDTQYF
cdr3_nt: TGTGCCAGCACCCACCGCCGGGAGGTACCAGATACGCAGTATTTT